This T cell receptor beta chain is from a study of early T cells in non-severe SARS-CoV-2 infection. On the study more broadly: Whole-blood bulk RNA, unsorted, was sequenced, and chains were unpaired. Whole-study findings and limits: Sequences matched to VDJdb favored anti-spike CD8 responses, while private and CD4 specificities were missed.

A word on this clonotype: As yet, its antigen is unknown.

Per the germline V gene, CDR1 is LGHDT and CDR2 is YNNKEL (reference sequence). The V gene end was trimmed by 2 bases and the J gene end by 4 bases; junction bases not matched to a gene: 4. The CDR3 contains 15 residues. Molecules of cDNA were individually given unique molecular identifiers that were attached to them. TCRdb used MiXCR to reprocess the 5' RACE reads, holding one entry per CDR3 protein. Among over 70,000 distinct CDR3 sequences listed, approximately 15% were seen once. This receptor was obtained from an adult who was a healthcare worker with PCR-confirmed SARS-CoV-2 infection or an uninfected control (not recorded which). V usage is TRBV3-1 and J usage is TRBJ2-1; 8 bases are shared with TRBD2. The sample consisted of whole blood, taken at baseline. The CDR3 reads CASSQRTSGYNEQFF. CDR3 bases: TGTGCCAGCAGCCAAAGAACTAGCGGATACAATGAGCAGTTCTTC.